This T cell receptor beta chain was sequenced in a study of CD8 T cells in Susac syndrome. CD8+ and CD4+ T cells were negatively isolated; TEMRA cells were FACS-enriched. Reverse transcription used about 0.45 to 1 ug RNA and random hexamers. TCRdb re-analysed the immunoSEQ multiplex PCR reads in MiXCR, keeping a single row per CDR3 protein. The sample includes around 280,000 distinct CDR3 sequences, 70% to 90% of them seen just once. This clonotype was observed a few times. Its antigen is currently unknown. V was shortened by 2 bases and J by 9 bases, with 8 bases between the two germline ends. The CDR3 is made up of 12 amino acids. Germline V gene sequence: CDR1 MNHEY, CDR2 SVGAGI. Study observations and caveats: The study recognized that the number of individuals in its TCR sequencing and HLA analysis was relatively small.

What was sequenced was CD8+ T cells from PBMCs. The rearrangement joins TRBV6-5 to TRBJ2-1; D is ambiguous. This clonotype originated in a human donor with multiple sclerosis. CDR3 in DNA: TGTGCCAGCAGTTACGGGCCCAGTGAGCAGTTCTTC. This sequence encodes CASSYGPSEQFF.